What follows is one TCR beta chain and its context. Its antigen is not identified. The table came from immunoSEQ multiplex PCR; TCRdb's copy has only in-frame clones and leaves some out. The sample includes 110,000 to 150,000 clones, about 93% of them seen just once. This specimen comes from a study of T cell responses to AZD1222 COVID-19 vaccine. Study in general: Both about-4-week and about-12-week second-dose recipients were combined. The study, taken as a whole, reports: The study identified only a handful of AZD1222 recipients as seropositive at baseline.

Germline lookup yields CDR1 GTSNPN and CDR2 SVGIG (reference sequence). The CDR3 consists of 13 residues. V gave up 1 base and J gave up 4 bases, with 8 bases separating them. The sequence came from an adult in good health. This sample comprised peripheral blood, obtained on day 0 of AZD1222 vaccination. The chain joins TRBV30 to TRBJ1-5; the D is unclear. DNA of the CDR3: TGTGCCTGGAGTGGAGGGCCTAATCAGCCCCAGCATTTT. Protein sequence: CAWSGGPNQPQHF.